The 17 T cell receptor beta chains presented below share a single source sample, sequenced in a study of blood T cell repertoires in COVID-19. This table comes from immunoSEQ multiplex PCR, and its TCRdb copy is limited to in-frame clones, with some not included. The table records tens of thousands of clones, approximately 90% of them present only once. Sequenced material: peripheral blood. These receptors were obtained from a human donor in a cohort sampled during active COVID-19.

The chain is built from TRBV2 and TRBJ2-2; D is possibly TRBD1 (6 bases). The germline V and J ends were trimmed by 7 bases and 3 bases, with 18 bases remaining between them. The CDR3 has 16 residues. Germline V gene sequence: CDR1 SNHLY, CDR2 FYNNEI. CDR3 sequence (DNA): TGTGCCAGCAACGAACAGGGAAGCCCGGACACCGGGGAGCTGTTTTTT. This gives the protein CASNEQGSPDTGELFF. The full variable domain, its missing parts supplied by reference TRBV2 and TRBJ2-2, is EPEVTQTPSHQVTQMGQEVILRCVPISNHLYFYWYRQILGQKVEFLVSFYNNEISEKSEIFDDQFSVERPDGSNFTLKIRSTKLEDSAMYFCASNEQGSPDTGELFFGEGSRLTVL.

The V call is TRBV7-9, the J call TRBJ2-3, with D possibly being TRBD2 (5 bases). The length of the CDR3 is 16 residues. Trimming removed 5 bases at V and 2 bases at J, with 17 bases between. The V gene's germline CDR1 is SEHNR and CDR2 FQNEAQ (reference sequence). The CDR3 here is CASSPEDGGFTDTQYF. CDR3 DNA: TGTGCCAGCAGCCCCGAGGATGGCGGGTTCACAGATACGCAGTATTTT.

The chain employs TRBV5-4 and TRBJ2-3; D is undetermined. The CDR3 length is 16 residues. Trimming left V 0 bases short and J 1 base short, with 12 bases between. Germline CDR1 is SGHNT and CDR2 is YYREEE (reference sequence). The CDR3 spells CASSLGPSLGTDTQYF. CDR3 bases: TGTGCCAGCAGCTTGGGGCCCTCGTTGGGCACAGATACGCAGTATTTT.

This chain connects TRBV12-3 or TRBV12-4 to TRBJ1-2; D remains ambiguous. The CDR3 totals 13 residues. Trimming shortened V by 7 bases and J by 8 bases, and 17 bases separated the two germline ends. Here the CDR3 DNA reads TGTGCCAGCACCGCGCGGGAAACTAACGGCTACACCTTC. This gives the protein CASTARETNGYTF.

The V and J genes are TRBV5-6 and TRBJ1-5; D perhaps matches TRBD1 (6 bases). From germline, CDR1 is SGHDT and CDR2 YYEEEE. The CDR3 sequence is 14 residues long. The V end was cut by 0 bases, the J end by 4 bases, with 8 bases between. The CDR3 reads CASSLGTVNQPQHF. The CDR3 coding sequence is TGTGCCAGCAGCTTGGGGACAGTAAATCAGCCCCAGCATTTT.

This chain uses TRBV5-5 with TRBJ2-3; 8 bases match TRBD1. The length of the CDR3 is 16 residues. Germline assignment: CDR1 SGHKS and CDR2 YYEKEE (reference sequence). The J segment lost 4 bases and the V segment lost 0 bases, leaving 7 bases of the junction unmatched. The CDR3 sequence: CASSLGGTGAADTQYF. The CDR3 DNA reads as TGTGCCAGCAGCTTGGGTGGGACAGGTGCTGCAGATACGCAGTATTTT.

The rearrangement uses TRBV18 and TRBJ1-2, with 9 nucleotides matching TRBD1. Per germline, CDR1 KGHSH and CDR2 LQKENI. The CDR3 is made up of 16 amino acids. Trimming took 2 bases from V and 7 from J; bases not matched to a gene: 11. The CDR3 region is CASSPGTGQGRIGYTF. CDR3 nucleotides: TGTGCCAGCTCACCAGGAACAGGACAGGGGAGGATTGGCTACACCTTC.

V and J are TRBV6-5 and TRBJ1-2; TRBD1 matches at 8 bases. Per germline, CDR1 MNHEY and CDR2 SVGAGI. V was pared by 4 bases and J by 4 bases, with 5 bases of the junction left unmatched. This CDR3 comprises 14 residues. The CDR3 reads CASSSRDRLYGYTF. The CDR3, as DNA: TGTGCCAGCAGTTCCCGGGACAGGCTCTATGGCTACACCTTC.

This clone was recorded once. V usage is TRBV7-9 and J usage is TRBJ1-3; D is possibly TRBD1 (6 bases). Germline-derived CDR1 and CDR2 are SEHNR and FQNEAQ (reference sequence). V was trimmed by 7 bases and J by 3 bases, leaving 19 bases between them. The CDR3 spans 16 residues. CDR3 nucleotide sequence: TGTGCCAGCACTATACAGACAGGAATGAGTGGAAACACCATATATTTT. This codes for CASTIQTGMSGNTIYF. Together with reference TRBV7-9 and TRBJ1-3, the CDR3 gives the full variable domain: DTGVSQNPRHKITKRGQNVTFRCDPISEHNRLYWYRQTLGQGPEFLTYFQNEAQLEKSRLLSDRFSAERPKGSFSTLEIQRTEQGDSAMYLCASTIQTGMSGNTIYFGEGSWLTVV.

Details on this clone: One end of the junction does not line up with germline, which may come from a read error. The CDR3 coding sequence is TGTGCCAGCAGTATCGGGACAGGGGGACTACCTTACAGTGAGCAGTTCTTC. Amino acid sequence: CASSIGTGGLPYSEQFF. The V call is TRBV6-4, the J call TRBJ2-1; 11 nucleotides line up with TRBD1. CDR3 length: 17 residues. The germline gives CDR1 MRHNA, CDR2 SNTAGT.

This clone was seen a few times. V and J are TRBV28 and TRBJ1-5, with no clear D. The CDR3 length is 14 residues. V shed 7 bases and J shed 1 base, with 11 bases lying between them. Germline values: CDR1 MDHEN, CDR2 SYDVKM. CDR3 residues: CASNPGSSNQPQHF. In DNA form, the CDR3 reads TGTGCCAGCAACCCGGGTTCGAGCAATCAGCCCCAGCATTTT.

V gene TRBV6-5 combines with J gene TRBJ2-7; TRBD2 is a possible D gene (6 bases). Germline CDR1 MNHEY, CDR2 SVGAGI. V lost 7 bases and J 3 bases, leaving 19 bases between the germline ends. CDR3 length: 15 residues. The CDR3 loop is CASNSKPGTVYEQYF. The CDR3, as DNA: TGTGCCAGCAATTCGAAACCCGGGACTGTCTACGAGCAGTACTTC.

The chain combines TRBV24-1 with TRBJ1-1, with 8 bases matching TRBD1. CDR1 and CDR2 from the germline V gene are KGHDR and SFDVKD. Germline trimming cut 3 bases from V and 5 bases from J; bases unmatched to any gene: 7. This CDR3 comprises 15 residues. The CDR3 DNA follows: TGTGCCACCAGTGATGGGACAGGCGGGAGAACTGAAGCTTTCTTT. It is translated as CATSDGTGGRTEAFF.

The V call is TRBV5-4, the J call TRBJ1-6, with 7 bases aligning to TRBD1. Germline CDR1 SGHNT, CDR2 YYREEE (reference sequence). V was clipped by 2 bases and J by 6 bases; unmatched bases: 8. The CDR3 extends over 16 amino acids. CDR3 DNA: TGTGCCAGCAGCTTCGAGACAGGGAGTTTTAATTCACCCCTCCACTTT. Translating gives CASSFETGSFNSPLHF.

The rearrangement joins TRBV7-9 to TRBJ1-4, with D possibly TRBD1 on 6 matching bases. Germline V lookup: CDR1 SEHNR, CDR2 FQNEAQ (reference sequence). The CDR3 consists of 13 residues. Trimming left V 6 bases short and J 8 bases short, with 13 bases between. The CDR3 sequence is CASSSQGQEKLFF. In DNA form, the CDR3 reads TGTGCCAGCAGTTCACAGGGTCAAGAAAAACTGTTTTTT.

The chain combines TRBV3-1 (or the pseudogene TRBV3-2) with TRBJ1-5; 8 bases are a match to TRBD1. The J segment lost 6 bases and the V segment lost 6 bases, leaving 10 bases of the junction unmatched. Germline V CDR1 and CDR2: LGHDT, YNNKEL (reference sequence). This CDR3 has 15 residues. CDR3 nucleotides: TGTGCCAGCAGTCAGACAGGGGAGATAGGTCAGCCCCAGCATTTT. Protein sequence: CASSQTGEIGQPQHF.

The chain combines TRBV19 with TRBJ1-2, with 10 bases lining up with TRBD1. The CDR3 is 13 amino acids. CDR1 and CDR2 from the germline V gene are LNHDA and SQIVND (reference sequence). V was clipped by 9 bases and J by 4 bases; unmatched bases: 5. The CDR3 here is CASRTGGLYGYTF. DNA of the CDR3: TGTGCCAGCAGGACAGGGGGGCTCTATGGCTACACCTTC. Full variable domain (missing parts from reference TRBV19 and TRBJ1-2): DGGITQSPKYLFRKEGQNVTLSCEQNLNHDAMYWYRQDPGQGLRLIYYSQIVNDFQKGDIAEGYSVSREKKESFPLTVTSAQKNPTAFYLCASRTGGLYGYTFGSGTRLTVV.